The sequence of this T cell receptor (beta chain) was determined in a study of tumor and adjacent non-tumor tissue in lung cancer. The CDR3 has 17 amino acids. Germline CDR1 is SGHAT and CDR2 is FQDESV (reference sequence). The ends lost 7 bases at V and 4 bases at J; junction bases unmatched: 14. With respect to this clonotype: Its specificity is not known.

A modified ARM-PCR protocol with three rounds of nested PCR amplified TCRbeta. Using its own MiXCR run on the multiplex PCR reads, TCRdb lists one record per CDR3 protein. This sample has roughly 120,000 distinct CDR3 sequences, with around 75% found just once. The template was RNA from unsorted bulk tissue. Study results and limitations: Tumor tissue had significantly higher TCR diversity than normal lung.

The gene calls are TRBV11-1 and TRBJ2-2, with 8 nucleotides matching TRBD2. The sequence was obtained from a woman in her sixties or seventies with non-small cell lung cancer. The material sequenced was lung tumor tissue. The CDR3 DNA reads as TGTGCCAGCAACCCGCCACTAGCGGCAGAATCCACCGGGGAGCTGTTTTTT. It is translated as CASNPPLAAESTGELFF.